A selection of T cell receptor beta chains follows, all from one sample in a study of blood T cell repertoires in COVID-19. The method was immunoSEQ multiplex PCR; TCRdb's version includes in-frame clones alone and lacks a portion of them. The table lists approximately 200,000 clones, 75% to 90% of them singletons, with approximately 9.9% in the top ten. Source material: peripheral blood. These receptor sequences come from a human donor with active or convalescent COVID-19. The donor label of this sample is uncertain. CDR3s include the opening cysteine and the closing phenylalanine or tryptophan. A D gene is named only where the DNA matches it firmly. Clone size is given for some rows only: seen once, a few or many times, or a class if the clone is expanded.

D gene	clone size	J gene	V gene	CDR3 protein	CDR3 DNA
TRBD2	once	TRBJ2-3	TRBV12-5	CASSGRTTDTQYF	TGTGCTAGTAGCGGGAGGACCACAGATACGCAGTATTTT
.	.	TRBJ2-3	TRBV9	CASSALVGGSTDTQYF	TGTGCCAGCAGCGCCCTGGTGGGGGGTAGCACAGATACGCAGTATTTT
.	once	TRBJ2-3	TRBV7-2	CASSSFSITDTQYF	TGTGCCAGCAGCTCGTTTAGTATCACAGATACGCAGTATTTT
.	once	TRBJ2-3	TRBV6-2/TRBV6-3	CASSYWGLSTDTQYF	TGTGCCAGCAGTTATTGGGGGCTAAGCACAGATACGCAGTATTTT
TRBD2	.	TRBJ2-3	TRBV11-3	CASSPPYWGRGADTQYF	TGTGCCAGCAGCCCCCCCTATTGGGGGAGGGGAGCAGATACGCAGTATTTT
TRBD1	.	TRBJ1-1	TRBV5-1	CASSPTGGKGTEAFF	TGCGCCAGCAGCCCCACAGGGGGCAAGGGCACTGAAGCTTTCTTT
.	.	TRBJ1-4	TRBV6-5	CASSYSREKLFF	TGTGCCAGCAGTTACTCTCGGGAAAAACTGTTTTTT
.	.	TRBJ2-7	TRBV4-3	CASSQAGAYEQYF	TGCGCCAGCAGCCAAGCCGGGGCCTACGAGCAGTACTTC
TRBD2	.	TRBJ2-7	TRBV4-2	CASSQGAGTSAYEQYF	TGTGCCAGCAGCCAAGGGGCCGGGACTAGCGCCTACGAGCAGTACTTC
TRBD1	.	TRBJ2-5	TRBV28	CASSLLPGTATQETQYF	TGTGCCAGCAGTTTATTACCCGGGACAGCGACCCAAGAGACCCAGTACTTC
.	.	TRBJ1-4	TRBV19	CASSVLQGGNEKLFF	TGTGCCAGTAGTGTTTTACAGGGCGGTAATGAAAAACTGTTTTTT
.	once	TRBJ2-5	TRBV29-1	CSVLVARETQYF	TGCAGCGTACTAGTAGCTCGAGAGACCCAGTACTTC
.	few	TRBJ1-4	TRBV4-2	CASSQDWQGSEKLFF	TGTGCCAGCAGCCAAGATTGGCAGGGGAGCGAAAAACTGTTTTTT
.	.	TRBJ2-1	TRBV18	CASSPRNSPGGDEQFF	TGTGCCAGCTCACCCCGGAATAGTCCAGGAGGAGATGAGCAGTTCTTC
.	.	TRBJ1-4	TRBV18	CASSPPPGQNNEKLFF	TGTGCCAGCTCACCACCCCCGGGACAAAATAATGAAAAACTGTTTTTT
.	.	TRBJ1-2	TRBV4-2	CASSQGVAGTDYGYTF	TGTGCCAGCAGCCAAGGCGTGGCTGGGACTGACTATGGCTACACCTTC
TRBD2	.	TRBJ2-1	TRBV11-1	CASSLGVAGGNEQFF	TGTGCCAGCAGCTTAGGTGTAGCGGGGGGCAATGAGCAGTTCTTC
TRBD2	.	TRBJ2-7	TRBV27	CASSSVAGGRSYEQYF	TGTGCCAGCAGCTCCGTAGCGGGGGGCCGATCCTACGAGCAGTACTTC
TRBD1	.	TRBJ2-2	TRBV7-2	CASSARTGVTGELFF	TGTGCCAGCAGCGCGCGGACAGGGGTCACCGGGGAGCTGTTTTTT
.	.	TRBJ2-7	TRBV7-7	CASSSYRDTETYEQYF	TGTGCCAGCAGCTCCTACCGGGACACGGAGACCTACGAGCAGTACTTC
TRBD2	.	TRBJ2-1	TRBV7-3	CASSPGGLADEQFF	TGTGCCAGCAGCCCGGGCGGACTAGCGGATGAGCAGTTCTTC
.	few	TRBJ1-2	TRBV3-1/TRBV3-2	CASSPDSSNYGYTF	TGTGCCAGCAGTCCGGACAGCTCTAACTATGGCTACACCTTC
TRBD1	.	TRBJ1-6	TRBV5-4	CASSKGQGRPLHF	TGTGCCAGCAGCAAAGGACAGGGACGACCCCTCCACTTT
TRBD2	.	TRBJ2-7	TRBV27	CASSYRGTSGTYEQYF	TGTGCCAGCAGTTATAGGGGGACTAGCGGGACCTACGAGCAGTACTTC
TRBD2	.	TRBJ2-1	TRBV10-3	CAITRGGTPYNEQFF	TGTGCCATCACGCGGGGGGGGACACCTTACAATGAGCAGTTCTTC
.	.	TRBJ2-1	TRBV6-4	CASSSRSGLSYNEQFF	TGTGCCAGCAGTTCCAGATCGGGACTCTCCTACAATGAGCAGTTCTTC
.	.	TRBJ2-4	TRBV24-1	CATSSAPGNIQYF	TGTGCCACCAGTAGCGCCCCGGGGAACATTCAGTACTTC
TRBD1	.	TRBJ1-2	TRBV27	CASSALPTGERGGYTF	TGTGCCAGCAGTGCCCTTCCGACAGGGGAACGGGGTGGCTACACCTTC
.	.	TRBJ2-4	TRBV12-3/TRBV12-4	CASALGDIQYF	TGTGCCAGCGCTCTAGGGGACATTCAGTACTTC
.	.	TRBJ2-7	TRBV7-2	CASSSNSLSYEQYF	TGTGCCAGCAGCTCGAACTCCCTCTCCTACGAGCAGTACTTC
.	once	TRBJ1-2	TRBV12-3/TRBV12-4	CASSWVLDSGYTF	TGTGCCAGCAGTTGGGTTTTGGACAGTGGCTACACCTTC
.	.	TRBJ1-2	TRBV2	CASSESDGVWGYTF	TGTGCCAGCAGTGAGTCCGACGGGGTTTGGGGCTACACCTTC
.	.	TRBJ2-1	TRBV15	CATSRVPGANGQFF	TGTGCCACCAGCAGAGTGCCAGGGGCCAATGGGCAGTTCTTC
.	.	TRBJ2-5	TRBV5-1	CASSLGRQETQYF	TGCGCCAGCAGCTTGGGGCGGCAAGAGACCCAGTACTTC
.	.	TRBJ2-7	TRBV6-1	CASSAPRVPSSYEQYF	TGTGCCAGCAGTGCACCCAGGGTTCCTAGCTCCTACGAGCAGTACTTC
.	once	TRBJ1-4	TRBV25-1	CASRGGQLGGINEKLFF	TGTGCCAGCAGAGGAGGACAGTTGGGGGGGATTAATGAAAAACTGTTTTTT
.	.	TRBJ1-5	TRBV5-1	CASSFGQPNQPQHF	TGCGCCAGCAGCTTCGGACAGCCGAATCAGCCCCAGCATTTT